This T cell receptor (beta chain) was captured by sequencing in a study of tumor-infiltrating lymphocytes in primary liver carcinoma. Background on the study: Men as well as women, aged 30 to 69 years, made up the patients. Study-wide results and limits: Significantly greater top-250-clone fractions characterized tumors relative to blood (p = 0.039). Tumor region pairs shared more overlap than did tumor-adjacent and tumor-blood pairs.

Priming with a constant-region primer yielded TCR beta cDNA from roughly 500 ng total RNA. Three-round nested multiplex PCR performed with slightly modified ARM-PCR produced the TCR beta libraries. It was with TRBV1-TRBV30 forward primers and a C-beta reverse primer that the first two PCR rounds were run, at 10 cycles each. One entry per CDR3 protein results from TCRdb running MiXCR on the multiplex PCR reads. Of just over 300,000 distinct CDR3 sequences in the sample, about three fifths were seen once. A note on this clonotype: Its antigen is as yet unknown.

Blood RNA originated from unsorted whole blood, with germline DNA additionally extracted. The CDR3 runs to 18 residues. Germline CDR1 reads MNHNY; CDR2 reads SVGAGI (reference sequence). J was trimmed by 2 bases and V by 2 bases; bases with no gene match: 8. This chain links TRBV6-6 with TRBJ2-5; TRBD2 aligns across 13 bases. The TCR sequence derives from a woman in her thirties with primary liver carcinoma and hepatitis B virus infection. Sequences were obtained from peripheral blood. The DNA for the CDR3 is TGTGCCAGCAGTTACCACCCCGGACTAGCGGGAGTACAAGAGACCCAGTACTTC. Its protein product is CASSYHPGLAGVQETQYF.